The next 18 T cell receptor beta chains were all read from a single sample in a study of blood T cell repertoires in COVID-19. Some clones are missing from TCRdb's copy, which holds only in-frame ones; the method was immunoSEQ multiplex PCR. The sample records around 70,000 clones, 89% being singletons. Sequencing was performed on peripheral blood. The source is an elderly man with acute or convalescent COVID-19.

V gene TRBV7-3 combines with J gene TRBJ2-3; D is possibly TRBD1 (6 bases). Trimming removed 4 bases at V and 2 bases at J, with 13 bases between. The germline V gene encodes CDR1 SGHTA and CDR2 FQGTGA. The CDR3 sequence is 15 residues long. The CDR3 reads CASSSGQYLTDTQYF. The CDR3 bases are TGTGCCAGCAGCTCCGGACAGTACCTCACAGATACGCAGTATTTT.

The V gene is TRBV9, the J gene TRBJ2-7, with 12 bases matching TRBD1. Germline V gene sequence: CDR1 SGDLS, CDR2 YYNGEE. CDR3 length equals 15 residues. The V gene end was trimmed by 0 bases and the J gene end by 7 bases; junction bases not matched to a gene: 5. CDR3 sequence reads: CASSVEGQGAGEQYF. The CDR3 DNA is TGTGCCAGCAGCGTAGAGGGACAGGGGGCGGGTGAGCAGTACTTC.

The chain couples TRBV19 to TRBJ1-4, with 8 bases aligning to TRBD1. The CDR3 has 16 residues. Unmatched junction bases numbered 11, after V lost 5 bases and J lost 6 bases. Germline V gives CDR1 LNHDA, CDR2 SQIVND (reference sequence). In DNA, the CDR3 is TGTGCCAGTAGTCCACGAATTGGACAGGGCGATGAAAAACTGTTTTTT. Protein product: CASSPRIGQGDEKLFF.

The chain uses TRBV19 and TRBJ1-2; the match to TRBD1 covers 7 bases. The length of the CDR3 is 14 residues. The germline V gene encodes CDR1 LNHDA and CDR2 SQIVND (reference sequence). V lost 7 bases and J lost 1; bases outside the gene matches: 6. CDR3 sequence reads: CASMAGDSNYGYTF. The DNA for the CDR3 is TGTGCCAGTATGGCCGGGGACAGTAACTATGGCTACACCTTC. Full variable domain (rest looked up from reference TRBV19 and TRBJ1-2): DGGITQSPKYLFRKEGQNVTLSCEQNLNHDAMYWYRQDPGQGLRLIYYSQIVNDFQKGDIAEGYSVSREKKESFPLTVTSAQKNPTAFYLCASMAGDSNYGYTFGSGTRLTVV.

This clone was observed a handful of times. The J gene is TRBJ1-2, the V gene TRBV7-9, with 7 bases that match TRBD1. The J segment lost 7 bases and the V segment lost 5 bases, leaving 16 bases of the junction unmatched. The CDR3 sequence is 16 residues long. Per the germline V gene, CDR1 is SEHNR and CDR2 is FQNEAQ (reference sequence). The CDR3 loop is CASSLTLGGTAIGYTF. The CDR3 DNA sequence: TGTGCCAGCAGCCTGACGTTAGGCGGGACAGCAATTGGCTACACCTTC.

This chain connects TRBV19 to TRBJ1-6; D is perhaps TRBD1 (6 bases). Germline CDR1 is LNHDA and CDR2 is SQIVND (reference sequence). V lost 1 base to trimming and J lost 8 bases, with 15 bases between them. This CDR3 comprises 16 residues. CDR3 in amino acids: CASSIGSTGFDSPLHF. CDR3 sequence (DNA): TGTGCCAGTAGTATAGGATCCACAGGGTTTGATTCACCCCTCCACTTT.

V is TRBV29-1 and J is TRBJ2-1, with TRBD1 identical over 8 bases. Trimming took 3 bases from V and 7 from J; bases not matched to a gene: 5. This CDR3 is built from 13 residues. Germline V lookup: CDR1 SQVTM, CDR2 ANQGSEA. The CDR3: CSVDRGRLNEQFF. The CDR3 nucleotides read TGCAGCGTTGACAGGGGGCGGTTAAATGAGCAGTTCTTC.

CDR3 DNA sequence: TGTGCCAGCAGCTTTGTCGGGACTAGCGGGATGATTTCCTACAATGAGCAGTTCTTC. As protein: CASSFVGTSGMISYNEQFF. The chain combines TRBV7-2 with TRBJ2-1; 13 bases line up with TRBD2. The CDR3 is 19 residues long. Germline-derived CDR1 and CDR2 are SGHTA and FQGNSA. The V segment lost 3 bases and the J segment 1 base; nucleotides outside the gene matches: 9.

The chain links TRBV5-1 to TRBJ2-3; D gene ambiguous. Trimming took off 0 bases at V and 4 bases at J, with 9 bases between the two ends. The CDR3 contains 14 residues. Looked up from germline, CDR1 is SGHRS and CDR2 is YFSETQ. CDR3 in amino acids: CASSLVPPPDTQYF. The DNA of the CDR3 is TGCGCCAGCAGCTTGGTTCCTCCCCCAGATACGCAGTATTTT.

CDR3 DNA sequence: TGTGCCAGCAGTGCAGCGGGAGCGGCCTACAATGAGCAGTTCTTC. This gives the protein CASSAAGAAYNEQFF. The J gene is TRBJ2-1, the V gene TRBV6-1; 8 bases map to TRBD2. With V trimmed by 4 bases and J by 2 bases, 4 bases remained unmatched. In germline, CDR1 is MNHNS, CDR2 SASEGT. The CDR3 runs 15 residues.

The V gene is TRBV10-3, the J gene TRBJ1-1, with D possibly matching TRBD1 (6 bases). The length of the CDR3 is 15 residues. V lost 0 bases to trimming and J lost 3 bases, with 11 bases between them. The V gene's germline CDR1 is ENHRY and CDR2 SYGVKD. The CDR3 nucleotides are TGTGCCATCAGTGAGTCATACAGGGCGCACACTGAAGCTTTCTTT. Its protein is CAISESYRAHTEAFF.

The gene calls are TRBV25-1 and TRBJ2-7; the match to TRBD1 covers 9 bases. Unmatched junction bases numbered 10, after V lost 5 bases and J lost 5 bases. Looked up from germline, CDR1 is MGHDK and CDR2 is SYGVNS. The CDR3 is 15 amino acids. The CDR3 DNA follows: TGTGCCAGCAGTTTACCCGGGACAGGGAACCACGAGCAGTACTTC. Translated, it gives CASSLPGTGNHEQYF.

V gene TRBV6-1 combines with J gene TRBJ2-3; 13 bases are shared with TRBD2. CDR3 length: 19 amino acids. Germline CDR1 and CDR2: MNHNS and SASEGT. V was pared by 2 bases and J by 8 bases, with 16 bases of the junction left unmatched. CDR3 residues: CASSERTSGRGWHQATQYF. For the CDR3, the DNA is TGTGCCAGCAGTGAACGGACTAGCGGGAGAGGATGGCACCAAGCTACGCAGTATTTT.

CDR3 coding DNA: TGTGCCAGTAGTAGCCGGGACAGGGGTTTGGATACGCAGTATTTT. Its protein product is CASSSRDRGLDTQYF. The chain joins TRBV19 to TRBJ2-3; 10 bases line up with TRBD1. J lost 6 bases, V lost 4 bases, and 7 bases had no gene match. This CDR3 has 15 residues. Germline V gene sequence: CDR1 LNHDA, CDR2 SQIVND (reference sequence). The variable domain in full, with the rest retrieved from reference TRBV19 and TRBJ2-3, is DGGITQSPKYLFRKEGQNVTLSCEQNLNHDAMYWYRQDPGQGLRLIYYSQIVNDFQKGDIAEGYSVSREKKESFPLTVTSAQKNPTAFYLCASSSRDRGLDTQYFGPGTRLTVL.

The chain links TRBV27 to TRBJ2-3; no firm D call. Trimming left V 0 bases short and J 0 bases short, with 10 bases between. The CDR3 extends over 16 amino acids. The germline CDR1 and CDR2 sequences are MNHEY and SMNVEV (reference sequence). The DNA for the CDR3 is TGTGCCAGCAGTTTATCGGCCAGGTATAGCACAGATACGCAGTATTTT. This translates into CASSLSARYSTDTQYF.

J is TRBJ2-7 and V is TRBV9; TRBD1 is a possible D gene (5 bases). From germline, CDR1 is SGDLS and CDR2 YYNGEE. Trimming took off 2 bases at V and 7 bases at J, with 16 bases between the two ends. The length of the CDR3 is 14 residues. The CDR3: CASSVTQGLGEQYF. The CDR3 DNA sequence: TGTGCCAGCAGCGTCACCCAGGGTTTGGGGGAGCAGTACTTC.

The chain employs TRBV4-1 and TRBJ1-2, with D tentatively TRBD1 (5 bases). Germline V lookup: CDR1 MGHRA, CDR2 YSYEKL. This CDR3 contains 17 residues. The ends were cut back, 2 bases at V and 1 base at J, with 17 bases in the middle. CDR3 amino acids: CASSQPRDSGFNYGYTF. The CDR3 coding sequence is TGCGCCAGCAGCCAACCCCGGGACTCCGGATTTAACTATGGCTACACCTTC.

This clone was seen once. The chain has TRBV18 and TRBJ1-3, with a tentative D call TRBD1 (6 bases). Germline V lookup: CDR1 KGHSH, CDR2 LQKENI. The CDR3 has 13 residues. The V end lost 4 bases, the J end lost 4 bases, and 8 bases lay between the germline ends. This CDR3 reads CASSRGQGNTIYF. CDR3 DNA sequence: TGTGCCAGCTCACGCGGACAGGGAAACACCATATATTTT. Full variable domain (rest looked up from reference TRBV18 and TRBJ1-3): NAGVMQNPRHLVRRRGQEARLRCSPMKGHSHVYWYRQLPEEGLKFMVYLQKENIIDESGMPKERFSAEFPKEGPSILRIQQVVRGDSAAYFCASSRGQGNTIYFGEGSWLTVV.